This is a list of T cell receptor beta chains from one sample in a study of T cell clonotyping in hematopoietic cell transplantation. The repertoire was sequenced with immunoSEQ multiplex PCR; TCRdb's copy has only in-frame clones and lacks some. The data contain fewer than 6,000 clones, about two thirds of them seen just once; the ten biggest clones take up roughly 29%. The specimen was PBMCs, collected 100 days after allogeneic stem cell transplant. The receptors shown here come from a female patient between 50 and 59 years old who had an allogeneic stem cell transplant, so the T cells may come from the graft donor. Some clones in this sample may be carry-over from other donors' samples. The conserved cysteine and the conserved F or W are not part of the CDR3 here. Fields, in order: D gene, V gene, CDR3 protein. The D gene is left open where the match is weak.

d_gene: TRBD1
v_gene: TRBV28
CDR3aa: ASSSPGQGAYGYT

d_gene: NA
v_gene: TRBV27
CDR3aa: ASSLGPSYEQY

d_gene: NA
v_gene: TRBV28
CDR3aa: ASSQPGQNTGELF

d_gene: NA
v_gene: TRBV7-7
CDR3aa: ASSLDRAPSNEQF

d_gene: NA
v_gene: TRBV7-3
CDR3aa: ASSSTGSHNEQF

d_gene: TRBD1
v_gene: TRBV4-2
CDR3aa: ASSQLTGGTNEKLF

d_gene: TRBD1
v_gene: TRBV5-1
CDR3aa: ASSLAGTGSTEAF

d_gene: TRBD2
v_gene: TRBV27
CDR3aa: ASSWTSGGYEQY

d_gene: TRBD2
v_gene: TRBV4-3
CDR3aa: ASSQLAGDAYEQY

d_gene: NA
v_gene: TRBV20-1
CDR3aa: RAGPWGEY

d_gene: NA
v_gene: TRBV7-9
CDR3aa: ASSSDAGWGPSYEQY

d_gene: TRBD1
v_gene: TRBV28
CDR3aa: ASSFTGGGYQPQH

d_gene: NA
v_gene: TRBV5-6
CDR3aa: ASSLGGDFYEQY

d_gene: TRBD1
v_gene: TRBV11-2
CDR3aa: ASSPGQGREQY

d_gene: TRBD2
v_gene: TRBV27
CDR3aa: ASSSRLAGGTDTQY

d_gene: NA
v_gene: TRBV29-1
CDR3aa: SVEDLAGQF

d_gene: NA
v_gene: TRBV27
CDR3aa: ASSWAGEQF

d_gene: TRBD2
v_gene: TRBV4-2
CDR3aa: ASSQGAGGPDTGELF

d_gene: NA
v_gene: TRBV7-2
CDR3aa: ASSSYSYTQY

d_gene: NA
v_gene: TRBV11-3
CDR3aa: ASSPYSGVGQPQH

d_gene: NA
v_gene: TRBV11-2
CDR3aa: ASSFSGTEAF

d_gene: TRBD2
v_gene: TRBV4-2
CDR3aa: ASSQDWQGLGTSEY

d_gene: NA
v_gene: TRBV2
CDR3aa: ASKIAVYEQY

d_gene: TRBD2
v_gene: TRBV11-2
CDR3aa: ASSLDSGSLGETQY

d_gene: TRBD1
v_gene: TRBV6-4
CDR3aa: ASSYAGTAINYGYT

d_gene: NA
v_gene: TRBV2
CDR3aa: ASSENSLVLF

d_gene: NA
v_gene: TRBV6-1
CDR3aa: ASSPGSEQF

d_gene: TRBD2
v_gene: TRBV27
CDR3aa: ASSSRLAGSTDTQY

d_gene: NA
v_gene: TRBV5-1
CDR3aa: ASSRGPPSSYEQY

d_gene: TRBD2
v_gene: TRBV6-5
CDR3aa: ASRTSGTGEQY

d_gene: NA
v_gene: TRBV2
CDR3aa: ASTPAVSYEQY

d_gene: NA
v_gene: TRBV10-1
CDR3aa: ASSSLGSRKTYGYT

d_gene: NA
v_gene: TRBV7-2
CDR3aa: ASSPYRGGNEKLF

d_gene: NA
v_gene: TRBV11-1
CDR3aa: ASSLRRGVNEKLF

d_gene: NA
v_gene: TRBV30
CDR3aa: AWSSGQGSNQPQH

d_gene: NA
v_gene: TRBV28
CDR3aa: ASSPVRPNEQF

d_gene: NA
v_gene: TRBV11-3
CDR3aa: ASSTGEDYEQY

d_gene: TRBD1
v_gene: TRBV20-1
CDR3aa: SANYGQGL

d_gene: NA
v_gene: TRBV27
CDR3aa: ASSLFRARTDTQY

d_gene: NA
v_gene: TRBV20-1
CDR3aa: SADRGGYT

d_gene: NA
v_gene: TRBV28
CDR3aa: ASSFELPGELF

d_gene: NA
v_gene: TRBV5-1
CDR3aa: ASRWEWSPQVEQF

d_gene: NA
v_gene: TRBV4-3
CDR3aa: ASSQGPGGANVLT

d_gene: TRBD2
v_gene: TRBV5-1
CDR3aa: ASREDGETSGRTF

d_gene: TRBD2
v_gene: TRBV19
CDR3aa: ASSIRLAGSTDTQY

d_gene: NA
v_gene: TRBV14
CDR3aa: ASSQGSWTGEKLF

d_gene: NA
v_gene: TRBV30
CDR3aa: AWNPPGGEQY

d_gene: NA
v_gene: TRBV30
CDR3aa: AAAGSGNEQF

d_gene: NA
v_gene: TRBV15
CDR3aa: ATSSGGTQY

d_gene: NA
v_gene: TRBV2
CDR3aa: ASSETGVGEQF

d_gene: TRBD2
v_gene: TRBV5-6
CDR3aa: ASSIRPAGGKGNEQF

d_gene: TRBD2
v_gene: TRBV5-8
CDR3aa: ASRDRGGLQTQY

d_gene: NA
v_gene: TRBV9
CDR3aa: ASRARGNPNTEAF

d_gene: TRBD1
v_gene: TRBV11-3
CDR3aa: ASSLGTGDGKETQY

d_gene: NA
v_gene: TRBV5-1
CDR3aa: ASSPEDARETQY

d_gene: NA
v_gene: TRBV18
CDR3aa: ASSPDGARTQY

d_gene: NA
v_gene: TRBV5-5
CDR3aa: ASSSGPGINSGNTIY

d_gene: TRBD2
v_gene: TRBV11-2
CDR3aa: ASSLDLSSGTVYEQY